This T cell receptor (beta chain) was identified in a study of control samples from healthy donors and cancer patients. Produced via immunoSEQ multiplex PCR; TCRdb's table is partial and in-frame only. Seen here are 20,000 to 25,000 clones, about 85% observed once, and the top ten hold 23%. The CDR3 extends over 12 amino acids. Germline values: CDR1 GTSNPN, CDR2 SVGIG (reference sequence). Trimming stripped 3 bases from V and 8 bases from J, with 13 bases between. This chain joins TRBV30 and TRBJ1-1; D is ambiguous. Material: PBMCs. The TCR was taken from a man between 60 and 75 years old with colorectal cancer. In nucleotides, the CDR3 is TGTGCCTGGAGCCTAACCGTATCGGAAGCTTTCTTT. Translation: CAWSLTVSEAFF. Supplemented by reference TRBV30 and TRBJ1-1, the full variable domain reads SQTIHQWPATLVQPVGSPLSLECTVEGTSNPNLYWYRQAAGRGLQLLFYSVGIGQISSEVPQNLSASRPQDRQFILSSKKLLLSDSGFYLCAWSLTVSEAFFGQGTRLTVV.